The source of this T cell receptor (beta chain) is a study of cytomegalovirus exposure and HLA in healthy donors (dated by TCRdb to 2015 to 2018). Context from the whole study: An earlier analysis of under 600 of the donors reported about 250 Gb of sequence data and more than 90 million unique TCR beta sequences from 150 million to 200 million T cells. Approximately 300 gigabases of sequencing data and 70 million to 100 million unique TCR sequences made up an early release that covered about 640 HLA-typed donors. Among the roughly 370 genotyped donors, approximately 77% belonged to the genetic ancestry cluster associated with self-reported Caucasian donors. The aim of the study was to test whether cataloging public T cell receptors could identify signatures of past pathogen exposure. The study used immunosequencing to profile the T cell repertoires of under 700 subjects and linked those repertoires to cytomegalovirus serostatus. Along with the 666-subject first cohort, a separate validation cohort of about 110 different subjects was used. High-throughput TCR immunosequencing, statistical association of individual TCRs with disease status, and machine learning were combined to predict cytomegalovirus infection status. A later analysis re-examined previously published TCR beta repertoires from just over 650 donors and added high-resolution HLA genotyping to investigate patterns of TCR occurrence. The later analysis used no new phenotypic data to find candidate immune exposures, relying instead on TCR beta sequences and their occurrence across donors. An earlier analysis of 587 of the donors used high-throughput TCR beta sequencing to judge whether each TCR beta V gene segment behaved as functional or pseudogenic. Donor age, sex, ethnicity and CMV serostatus were collected together with the repertoire data. A later genetic analysis used genome-wide SNP genotypes for about three fifths of the 666 donors, treating that subset as a discovery cohort. Every repertoire in the discovery cohort had been generated on one and the same sequencing platform. HLA typing included class I and class II loci at four-digit resolution. Typing coverage differed by locus: A, B, C, DRB1 and DQB1 were typed in about 629-640 donors, DQA1 in approximately 520, DPA1 in approximately 600, and DPB1 in 450 to 480. Several DR-DQ haplotypes were treated as single units for association and clustering because of strong linkage in the cohort. Across some 400 genotyped donors of the cohort, an average of 235,054 unique TCR beta nucleotide sequences per donor were sequenced, and approximately 17% of those sequences were non-productive.

Receptor libraries were prepared by the immunoSEQ multiplex PCR assay. For the multiplex PCR, a mixture combining 60 forward primers for TCR Vbeta segments and 13 reverse primers for TCR Jbeta segments was used. A multiplex PCR assay on genomic DNA amplified the CDR3 region of rearranged TCR beta genes. Amplified TCR beta libraries were sequenced as 87-base-pair reads on the Illumina HiSeq System. Turning to the authors' computational methods: In a later analysis, 80 million or so unique TCR beta chains were counted across the 500 to 700 repertoires, and roughly 10 million of these chains were shared by at least two donors. A nearest-neighbor algorithm error-corrected the raw reads and collapsed the reads into unique sequences, merging closely related sequences to remove PCR and sequencing errors. To assign V, D and J gene segments, CDR3 sequences were aligned to IMGT reference sequences. Each retained sequence needed at least a six-nucleotide match to both a V gene segment and a J gene segment. Rearrangements were classified as productive when the CDR3 lacked stop codons and remained in frame with V and J, and all other rearrangements were classified as non-productive. CDR3 was defined by IMGT convention, running from the second conserved V-encoded cysteine to the conserved J-encoded phenylalanine. Sequences without an unambiguous match to a single V gene segment were excluded from the earlier analysis of 450 to 750 of the donors. In an earlier analysis of approximately 560 of the donors, a V segment was called functional when productive rearrangements were above 56.7%, and segregating when the standard deviation between donors exceeded 5%. A statistical classification framework was developed to diagnose cytomegalovirus status using the catalog of TCR beta chain sequences. V and J gene assignment, in a later analysis, came from comparing TCR nucleotide sequences with IMGT/GENE-DB human TR gene sequences. Using the TCRdist pipeline, a later analysis assigned CDR3 sequences along with most-parsimonious VDJ recombination scenarios. A later analysis defined each TCR beta chain by its CDR3 amino acid sequence plus V-gene family, and excluded reads lacking a unique V-gene family. In a later analysis, some 600 highly shared, low-generation-probability nucleotide sequences were removed to address suspected cross-contamination and a sequencing artifact. A later analysis calculated a clonal expansion index for each public chain from normalized within-repertoire ranks of inferred template counts. In a later analysis, generation probabilities were computed using a VDJ recombination model fitted to out-of-frame rearrangements, and the results were checked against IGoR. In a later analysis, TCR-TCR, TCR-HLA and TCR-CMV co-occurrence was scored with hypergeometric tests, and a repertoire-size bias correction was applied to TCR pairs. False discovery rates were estimated in a later analysis by permuting HLA or CMV assignments 20 times. In a later analysis, co-occurring TCRs were grouped using DBSCAN, with TCRdist sequence similarity added in when clustering inside HLA-allele-positive subsets. Co-occurrence clustering excluded repertoires with fewer than 30,000 or more than 120,000 public chains, plus five with anomalous nucleotide sharing. TCRdb provides this immuneACCESS table in a form limited to in-frame rearrangements. Some clones are lacking; in checked studies, under half of them reflect an unresolved V gene, and why the rest are absent is not known. The V and J calls and the clone size are those of that table, but D and trimming were determined from the DNA. A total of approximately 220,000 clones appear in this sample, about four fifths of them only once. The top ten constitute approximately 2.9% of the sample.

The investigation overall reported the following: Presence/absence analyses assumed roughly uniform sequencing depth across donors, an assumption that may not hold. Only TCR beta chains were sequenced in this cohort, and the absence of alpha or paired-chain data limited detectable features. In a later analysis, most CMV-associated TCR beta chains were found to appear HLA-restricted, with HLA associations seemingly driven largely by CMV exposure. In a later analysis, TCR association rates were found to vary across HLA loci, with the most associated TCRs seen for DRB1 alleles and the fewest for HLA-C alleles. Immune exposure information for the cohort was limited to CMV serostatus. Across donors, most TCR sequences were observed very rarely, whereas some public TCRs were present in many individuals. The authors suggested that the approach could potentially be extended to other disease states and immunological phenotypes. Correlated functional status among segregating V segments might be attributable to linkage disequilibrium, but an unknown experimental factor could not be ruled out. A further reported finding was that TCR beta sequences accurately predicted the HLA-A and HLA-B alleles for most subjects in the first cohort. In a later analysis, HLA-associated TCR beta chains showed more clonal expansion and lower generation probabilities than non-associated chains that were equally common. Cytomegalovirus status was reported to be diagnosed by the classifier with high specificity and sensitivity in both the original and validation cohorts. Because some donors lacked HLA typing at each locus, the association tests relied only on the typed subset. In an earlier analysis of 450 to 750 of the donors, most TCR beta V segments appeared in productive rearrangements about 87% or about 30% of the time, broadly matching IMGT annotations. The study gave a list of about 160 TCR beta chains associated with cytomegalovirus. According to a later analysis, parvovirus B19, influenza, CMV and Epstein-Barr virus appeared linked to several top co-occurrence clusters. At a false discovery rate of 0.05, a later analysis linked roughly 17,000 TCR beta sequences to specific HLA alleles. A later genetic analysis associated a missense DCLRE1C variant with V-gene and J-gene trimming of TCR beta chains, and an independent cohort replicated the association. The sequencing pipeline was judged likely to have produced a cluster of highly shared sequence variants as a technical artifact. Assigning TCR associations to individual alleles was difficult when HLA alleles, especially DR and DQ, strongly co-occurred. Three of the identified cytomegalovirus-associated TCR beta chains were confirmed in vitro to be specific for cytomegalovirus antigens. Because counts were too low, fewer than 20 rarely observed V segments, including chromosome 9 orphons, were excluded from the earlier analysis of around 590 of the donors. Compared with the roughly 670-donor mean, donors in an Asian-associated ancestry cluster had fewer N-insertions in productive TCRs, according to a later genetic analysis.

Worth noting for this clone: Its recognized antigen is unknown. No much larger clone is present one base from it, and per-base qualities are unavailable.

The cohort comprised 670 or so healthy bone marrow donors. At the time of sampling, all cohort members were nominally healthy, though unrecorded immune exposures were likely present. The donor tested CMV seronegative, placing the donor among the 350 to 400 seronegative members of the cohort. Each donor provided a peripheral blood sample, and peripheral blood mononuclear cells were used for TCR beta sequencing. The Qiagen DNeasy Blood Extraction Kit was used to extract genomic DNA from the blood cell samples. Sequenced: PBMCs. This TCR came from a man aged 25 to 40 in good health and CMV-seronegative.

The nucleotide sequence reads as follows: TGTGCCAGCACCCCCGGACAGTTTAATCAGCCCCAGCATTTT. This translates into CASTPGQFNQPQHF. The chain uses TRBV28 and TRBJ1-5; TRBD1 is perhaps the D gene, given 6 matching bases. Per the germline V gene, MDHEN is the CDR1 and SYDVKM is the CDR2. The CDR3 runs 14 residues from the cysteine to the phenylalanine. The entry retains the CDR3 DNA only, 42 bases that are in frame from base 1. A distance of 14 bases separates the germline ends of V and J, which lose 7 bases and 4 bases respectively.